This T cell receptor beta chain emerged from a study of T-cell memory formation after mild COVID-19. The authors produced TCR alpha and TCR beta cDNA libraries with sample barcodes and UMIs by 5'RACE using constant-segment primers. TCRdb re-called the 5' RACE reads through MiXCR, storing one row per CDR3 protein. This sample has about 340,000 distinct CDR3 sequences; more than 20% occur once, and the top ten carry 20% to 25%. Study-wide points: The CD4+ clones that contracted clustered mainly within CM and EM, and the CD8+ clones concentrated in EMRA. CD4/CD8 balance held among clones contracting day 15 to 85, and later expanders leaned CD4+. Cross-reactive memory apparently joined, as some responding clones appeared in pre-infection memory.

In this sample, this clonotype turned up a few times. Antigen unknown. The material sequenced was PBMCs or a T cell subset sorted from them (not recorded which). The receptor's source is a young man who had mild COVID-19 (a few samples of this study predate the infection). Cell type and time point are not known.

This CDR3 is CASSLEPSGTDTQYF. The CDR3 nucleotides are TGCGCCAGCAGCTTGGAGCCTAGCGGCACAGATACGCAGTATTTT. This chain connects TRBV5-1 to TRBJ2-3; tentatively, D is TRBD2 (6 bases). This CDR3 region has 15 residues. Germline CDR1 SGHRS, CDR2 YFSETQ. Trimming removed 0 bases from V and 1 base from J, with 9 bases in between. Full variable domain (rest looked up from reference TRBV5-1 and TRBJ2-3): KAGVTQTPRYLIKTRGQQVTLSCSPISGHRSVSWYQQTPGQGLQFLFEYFSETQRNKGNFPGRFSGRQFSNSRSEMNVSTLELGDSALYLCASSLEPSGTDTQYFGPGTRLTVL.